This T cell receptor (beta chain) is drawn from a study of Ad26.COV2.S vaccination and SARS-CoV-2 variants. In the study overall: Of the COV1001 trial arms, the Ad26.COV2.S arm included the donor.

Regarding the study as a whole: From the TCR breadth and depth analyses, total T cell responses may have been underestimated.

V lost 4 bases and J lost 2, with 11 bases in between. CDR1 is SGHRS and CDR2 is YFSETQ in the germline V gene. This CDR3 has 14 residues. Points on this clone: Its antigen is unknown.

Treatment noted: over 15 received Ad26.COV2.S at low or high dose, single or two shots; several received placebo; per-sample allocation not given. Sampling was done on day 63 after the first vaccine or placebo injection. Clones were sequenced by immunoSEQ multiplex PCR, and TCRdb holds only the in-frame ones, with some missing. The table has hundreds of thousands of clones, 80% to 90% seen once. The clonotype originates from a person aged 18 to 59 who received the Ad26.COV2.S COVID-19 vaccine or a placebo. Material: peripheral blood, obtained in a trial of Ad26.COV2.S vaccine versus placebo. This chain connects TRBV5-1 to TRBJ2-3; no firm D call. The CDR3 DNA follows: TGCGCCAGCAGCCAGGCCCATTACACAGATACGCAGTATTTT. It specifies CASSQAHYTDTQYF.